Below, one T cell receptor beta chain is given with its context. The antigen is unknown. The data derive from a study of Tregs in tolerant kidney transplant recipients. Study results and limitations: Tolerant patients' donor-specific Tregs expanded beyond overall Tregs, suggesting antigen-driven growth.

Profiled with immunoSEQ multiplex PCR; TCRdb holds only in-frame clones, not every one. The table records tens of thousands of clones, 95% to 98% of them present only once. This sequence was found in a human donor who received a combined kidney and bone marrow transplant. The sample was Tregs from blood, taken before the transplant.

CDR3 region: CASSLTGDVGELFF. The CDR3 region has the DNA TGTGCCAGTAGTTTGACAGGGGATGTCGGGGAGCTGTTTTTT. The chain combines TRBV19 with TRBJ2-2, with 8 bases matching TRBD1. CDR1 LNHDA and CDR2 SQIVND come from the germline V gene (reference sequence). The CDR3 runs 14 residues. V dropped 5 bases and J dropped 7; count of bases not matched to a gene: 6. The variable domain in full, with the rest retrieved from reference TRBV19 and TRBJ2-2, is DGGITQSPKYLFRKEGQNVTLSCEQNLNHDAMYWYRQDPGQGLRLIYYSQIVNDFQKGDIAEGYSVSREKKESFPLTVTSAQKNPTAFYLCASSLTGDVGELFFGEGSRLTVL.